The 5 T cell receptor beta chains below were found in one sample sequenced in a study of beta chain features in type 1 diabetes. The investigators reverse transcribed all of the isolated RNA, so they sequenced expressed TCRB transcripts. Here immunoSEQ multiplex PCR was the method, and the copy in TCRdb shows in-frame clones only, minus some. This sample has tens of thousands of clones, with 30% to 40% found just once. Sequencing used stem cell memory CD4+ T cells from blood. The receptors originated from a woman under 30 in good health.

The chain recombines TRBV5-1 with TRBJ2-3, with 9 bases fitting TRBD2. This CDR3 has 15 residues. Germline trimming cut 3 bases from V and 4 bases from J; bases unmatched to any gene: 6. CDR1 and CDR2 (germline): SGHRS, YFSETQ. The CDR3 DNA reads TGCGCCAGCAGCTCGGGACTAGCTGGGGCAGATACGCAGTATTTT. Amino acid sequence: CASSSGLAGADTQYF.

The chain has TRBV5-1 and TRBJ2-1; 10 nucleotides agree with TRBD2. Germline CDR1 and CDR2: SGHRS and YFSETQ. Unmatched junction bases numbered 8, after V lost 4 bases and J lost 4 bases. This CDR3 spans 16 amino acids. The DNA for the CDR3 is TGCGCCAGCAGCCCGGCCACTAGCGGGGCTTACAATGAGCAGTTCTTC. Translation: CASSPATSGAYNEQFF.

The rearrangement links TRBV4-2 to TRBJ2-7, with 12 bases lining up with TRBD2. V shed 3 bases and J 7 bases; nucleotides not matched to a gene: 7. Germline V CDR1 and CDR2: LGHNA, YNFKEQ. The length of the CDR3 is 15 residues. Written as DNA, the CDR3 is TGTGCCAGCAGCCACCTACTAGCGGGGGGTTCGGAGCAGTACTTC. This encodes CASSHLLAGGSEQYF.

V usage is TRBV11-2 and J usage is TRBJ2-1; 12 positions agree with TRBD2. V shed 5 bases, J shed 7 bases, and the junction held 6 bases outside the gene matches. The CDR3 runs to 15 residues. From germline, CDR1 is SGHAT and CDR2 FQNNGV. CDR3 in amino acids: CASSQGTSGWNEQFF. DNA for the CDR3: TGTGCCAGCAGCCAAGGGACTAGCGGGTGGAATGAGCAGTTCTTC.

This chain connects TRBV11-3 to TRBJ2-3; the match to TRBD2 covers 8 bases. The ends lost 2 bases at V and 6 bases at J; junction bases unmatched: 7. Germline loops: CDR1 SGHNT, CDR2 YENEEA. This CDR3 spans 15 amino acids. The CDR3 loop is CASSLWMAGGDTQYF. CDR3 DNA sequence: TGTGCCAGCAGCTTATGGATGGCGGGGGGTGATACGCAGTATTTT.